Listed below are T cell receptor beta chains from one sample, sequenced in a study of response to subunit inactivated influenza vaccine. TCRdb re-called the RT-PCR reads through MiXCR, storing one row per CDR3 protein. The table lists hundreds of thousands of distinct CDR3 sequences, 10% to 15% of them singletons. The source material was PBMCs from blood, sampled about 6 weeks after vaccination. Receptors were obtained from a man aged 45 to 65 who received an inactivated influenza vaccine. The CDR3 runs from the conserved cysteine through the conserved F or W. A D gene is named only where the DNA matches it firmly. Only some rows state a clone size, as once, few, many or a class for expanded clones.

size	V	J	D	DNA	CDR3
few	TRBV2	TRBJ2-7	NA	TGTGCCAGCAACGCACAGGTTACCTACGAGCAGTACTTC	CASNAQVTYEQYF
many	TRBV6-1	TRBJ1-1	NA	TGTGCCAGCAATAGGGGTGGGGGAACTGAAGCTTTCTTT	CASNRGGGTEAFF
NA	TRBV30	TRBJ2-2	NA	TGTGCCTGGAGTGTACTGGGGGCCGGGGAGCTGTTTTTT	CAWSVLGAGELFF
few	TRBV15	TRBJ1-1	TRBD1	TGTGCCACCAGCCCGCGACAGGGAAAAGCTTTCTTT	CATSPRQGKAFF
few	TRBV23-1	TRBJ2-4	NA	TGCGCCAGCAGTCAATTGTCCAAAAACATTCAGTACTTC	CASSQLSKNIQYF
few	TRBV20-1	TRBJ2-7	TRBD1	TGCAGTGCTAGAGATAACAGGGGATACTACGAGCAGTACTTC	CSARDNRGYYEQYF
many	TRBV12-3/TRBV12-4	TRBJ2-7	TRBD2	TGTGCCAGCAGATCGGGGGGGGACTACGAGCAGTACTTC	CASRSGGDYEQYF
NA	TRBV10-1	TRBJ2-2	NA	TGCGCCAGCAGTGCCGGAGCCGGGGAGCTGTTTTTT	CASSAGAGELFF
once	TRBV20-1	TRBJ2-7	NA	TGCAGTGCTAGAGATCTGGGGCAGGGCTCCTACGAGCAGTACTTC	CSARDLGQGSYEQYF
few	TRBV7-2	TRBJ2-5	TRBD2	TGTGCCAGCAGAGTAGCGGGGGGCCAAGAGACCCAGTACTTC	CASRVAGGQETQYF
NA	TRBV7-9	TRBJ2-3	TRBD1	TGTGCCAGCAGCGCCAACAGGGGGAGGAAAGATACGCAGTATTTT	CASSANRGRKDTQYF
few	TRBV12-3/TRBV12-4	TRBJ2-3	NA	TGTGCCAGCAGGAACTATTACACAGTACGCACAGATACGCAGTATTTT	CASRNYYTVRTDTQYF
NA	TRBV3-1	TRBJ1-5	NA	TGTGCCAGCAGTCCGATACTTAGCAATCAGCCCCAGCATTTT	CASSPILSNQPQHF
few	TRBV27	TRBJ2-7	NA	TGTGCCAGCAGTACACTCCAGGGGAGCTCCTACGAGCAGTACTTC	CASSTLQGSSYEQYF
few	TRBV2	TRBJ2-5	TRBD1	TGTGCCAGCAGTGCACTACAGGGGGCGCGGGAGACCCAGTACTTC	CASSALQGARETQYF
few	TRBV4-2	TRBJ2-3	NA	TGTGCCAGCAGCCAAGCGGGCCGGATGACGCGGGATACGCAGTATTTT	CASSQAGRMTRDTQYF
many	TRBV29-1	TRBJ2-7	TRBD2	TGCAGCGTTGAAGAGAATGTCGGGAGGGCCGGTCCCTACGAGCAGTACTTC	CSVEENVGRAGPYEQYF
few	TRBV6-2/TRBV6-3	TRBJ2-7	NA	TGTGCCAGCGGTTGGACAGCCTACGAGCAGTACTTC	CASGWTAYEQYF
NA	TRBV7-2	TRBJ2-1	NA	TGTGCCAGCAGCTTAAATATCGGGGGCGGTGAGCAGTTCTTC	CASSLNIGGGEQFF
NA	TRBV7-9	TRBJ2-1	NA	TGTGCCAGCAGCCCTGTGACCTACAATGAGCAGTTCTTC	CASSPVTYNEQFF
NA	TRBV29-1	TRBJ2-2	TRBD1	TGCAGCGTGGGGGACAGGGACGCCGGGGAGCTGTTTTTT	CSVGDRDAGELFF
NA	TRBV5-1	TRBJ2-2	TRBD2	TGCGCCAGCAGCCCCGGGACTAGCGGGAGGTACACCGGGGAGCTGTTTTTT	CASSPGTSGRYTGELFF
NA	TRBV4-2	TRBJ2-1	TRBD2	TGTGCCAGCAGCCGGACTAGCGGGAGGGGGTCCTACAATGAGCAGTTCTTC	CASSRTSGRGSYNEQFF
once	TRBV20-1	TRBJ2-1	NA	TGCAGTGCTAGCGATACCGGGCCCAAATCCTACAATGAGCAGTTCTTC	CSASDTGPKSYNEQFF
NA	TRBV12-3/TRBV12-4	TRBJ2-2	NA	TGTGCCAGCACCCCAGACAGGTTTAAGTCCGGGGAGCTGTTTTTT	CASTPDRFKSGELFF
few	TRBV20-1	TRBJ2-3	NA	TGCAGTGCTAGCCCCTCAGATACGCAGTATTTT	CSASPSDTQYF
NA	TRBV20-1	TRBJ2-7	NA	TGCAGTGCTAGACCCTTCGGAACCCCGAGCTCCTACGAGCAGTACTTC	CSARPFGTPSSYEQYF
NA	TRBV28	TRBJ2-3	NA	TGTGCCAGCAGTTTATCGCTAGCGAGCACAGATACGCAGTATTTT	CASSLSLASTDTQYF
NA	TRBV5-1	TRBJ1-1	TRBD1	TGCGCCAGCGGGGACAGGGAGACTGAAGCTTTCTTT	CASGDRETEAFF
NA	TRBV5-1	TRBJ2-3	TRBD2	TGCGCCAGCAGCTTGGCCGGCCAGCGGGGGACAAAAGATACGCAGTATTTT	CASSLAGQRGTKDTQYF
few	TRBV12-3/TRBV12-4	TRBJ1-3	NA	TGTGCCAGCAGTAGAAACACCATATATTTT	CASSRNTIYF
few	TRBV11-2	TRBJ1-3	TRBD1	TGTGCCAGCAGCCCTGTCAGGGGGGCATCTGGAAACACCATATATTTT	CASSPVRGASGNTIYF
few	TRBV28	TRBJ1-1	NA	TGTGCCAGCAGCTACGCTCGGTACACTGAAGCTTTCTTT	CASSYARYTEAFF
few	TRBV6-1	TRBJ2-2	TRBD2	TGTGCCAGCAGTCGAGGACTAGCGGGAGGGCCGACCGGGGAGCTGTTTTTT	CASSRGLAGGPTGELFF
few	TRBV5-1	TRBJ1-1	NA	TGCGCCAGCAGCTTGGTGGGCAGGGCGGGTACTGAAGCTTTCTTT	CASSLVGRAGTEAFF
NA	TRBV5-1	TRBJ2-1	TRBD1	TGCGCCAGCAGCTCAGGGACAGGGTTGGGTGAGCAGTTCTTC	CASSSGTGLGEQFF
few	TRBV2	TRBJ2-5	NA	TGTGCCAGCAGTATCAGGGATACGGAGACCCAGTACTTC	CASSIRDTETQYF
NA	TRBV9	TRBJ2-2	TRBD2	TGTGCCAGCAGCGTAGGGGGGACTAGGAACACCGGGGAGCTGTTTTTT	CASSVGGTRNTGELFF